This paragraph covers one TCR beta chain sequence. Its target is not known. The CDR3 contains 15 residues. CDR1 PRHDT and CDR2 FYEKMQ come from the germline V gene (reference sequence). V shed 4 bases, J shed 2 bases, and the junction held 7 bases outside the gene matches. This record comes from a study of CD8+ T cells in alopecia areata. Findings and limits, study-wide: Tofacitinib significantly decreased scalp clonality and expanded CD8+ clones among top 100.

Extracted from the samples, RNA was reverse transcribed into cDNA to serve as the sequencing template. The protocol was immunoSEQ multiplex PCR, while the TCRdb copy is restricted to in-frame clones and leaves out a portion. The table includes some 88,000 clones, about 40% detected once. Described treatment: oral pan-JAK inhibitor, 5-10 mg twice daily. In alopecia areata patients, both lesional scalp punch biopsies and peripheral blood were collected. Cell sorting was applied to PBMCs, and CD4+ and CD8+ T cells were collected. This TCR derives from a human donor with alopecia areata. The chain links TRBV13 to TRBJ2-5; 7 bases agree with TRBD1. This specimen consisted of CD8+ T cells sorted from blood, obtained at week 24, from a patient treated with tofacitinib. CDR3 amino acids: CASSSNRGDQETQYF. The CDR3 DNA reads as TGTGCCAGCAGCTCTAACAGGGGTGATCAAGAGACCCAGTACTTC. Using reference TRBV13 and TRBJ2-5 for the parts outside the CDR3, the full variable domain is AAGVIQSPRHLIKEKRETATLKCYPIPRHDTVYWYQQGPGQDPQFLISFYEKMQSDKGSIPDRFSAQQFSDYHSELNMSSLELGDSALYFCASSSNRGDQETQYFGPGTRLLVL.